This TCR beta chain was identified during a study of T cell repertoires in cytomegalovirus infection. CDR3 length equals 15 residues. Germline V gene lookup returns CDR1 SGHAT and CDR2 FQNNGV. The junction had 10 bases not matched to a gene; V was cut back by 4 bases and J by 7 bases. TCRdb re-called the reads through MiXCR, storing one row per CDR3 protein. The repertoire holds about 200,000 distinct CDR3 sequences, with nearly 9.5% as singletons. Only a few counts were recorded for this clonotype. The sample consisted of PBMCs. The rearrangement joins TRBV11-2 to TRBJ2-3; TRBD1 aligns across 8 bases. This TCR was recovered from a human donor in good health (CMV status not recorded). Some clones in this sample may be carry-over from other donors' samples. The CDR3 here is CASSSNEDRGNTQYF. In DNA form, the CDR3 reads TGTGCCAGCAGCTCTAACGAAGACAGGGGAAATACGCAGTATTTT.